The 26 T cell receptor beta chains below come from one sample, sequenced in a study of cytomegalovirus exposure and HLA in healthy donors. Clones were sequenced by immunoSEQ multiplex PCR, and TCRdb holds only the in-frame ones, with some missing. The sample has about 250,000 clones, more than 85% seen once; the top ten hold about 11%. The sequenced sample consisted of PBMCs. The receptors were sampled from a man aged 18 to 35 in good health and CMV-seropositive.

The chain uses TRBV18 and TRBJ1-1, with D perhaps TRBD1 (5 bases). Trimming cost V 3 bases and J 5 bases, with 16 bases left between them. CDR1 and CDR2 (germline): KGHSH, LQKENI. CDR3 length: 15 residues. The CDR3 is CASSPKRAGSTEAFF. In DNA form, the CDR3 reads TGTGCCAGCTCACCTAAGAGGGCAGGGTCGACTGAAGCTTTCTTT.

V is TRBV2 and J is TRBJ1-1; no clear D gene. Germline V lookup: CDR1 SNHLY, CDR2 FYNNEI. The CDR3 loop spans 12 amino acids. The ends were cut back, 4 bases at V and 1 base at J, with 4 bases in the middle. This CDR3 reads CASSVGNTEAFF. CDR3 sequence (DNA): TGTGCCAGCAGTGTGGGGAACACTGAAGCTTTCTTT.

The chain is built from TRBV5-1 and TRBJ2-1, with a weak D call TRBD2 (5 bases). Trimming took off 2 bases at V and 8 bases at J, with 11 bases between the two ends. In germline, CDR1 is SGHRS, CDR2 YFSETQ. There are 13 residues in the CDR3. The CDR3 DNA follows: TGCGCCAGCAGCTTCGGAGGTTTCTATGAGCAGTTCTTC. Translating gives CASSFGGFYEQFF.

V usage is TRBV5-1 and J usage is TRBJ2-7; D remains unclear. Germline V gene data show CDR1 as SGHRS and CDR2 as YFSETQ. This CDR3 is 16 amino acids long. Trimming took off 4 bases at V and 0 bases at J, with 17 bases between the two ends. CDR3 DNA sequence: TGCGCCAGCAGCACCCTAACGGGCGGAAACTCCTACGAGCAGTACTTC. Translating it yields CASSTLTGGNSYEQYF. Using reference TRBV5-1 and TRBJ2-7 for the parts outside the CDR3, the full variable domain is KAGVTQTPRYLIKTRGQQVTLSCSPISGHRSVSWYQQTPGQGLQFLFEYFSETQRNKGNFPGRFSGRQFSNSRSEMNVSTLELGDSALYLCASSTLTGGNSYEQYFGPGTRLTVT.

J is TRBJ2-7 and V is TRBV6-1; D is unresolved. Deletions cut 8 bases from V and 4 bases from J, with 15 bases between. The CDR3 is 13 residues long. Germline V lookup: CDR1 MNHNS, CDR2 SASEGT. The CDR3 reads CASGTSERYEQYF. Here the CDR3 DNA reads TGTGCCAGCGGCACCAGTGAACGTTACGAGCAGTACTTC.

V gene TRBV5-1 combines with J gene TRBJ1-1; 11 positions agree with TRBD1. Trimming cost V 3 bases and J 6 bases; bases outside gene matches: 4. The CDR3 has 14 residues. CDR1 is SGHRS, CDR2 YFSETQ, per germline. DNA of the CDR3: TGCGCCAGCAGCTCGGGACAGGGGGAGTCTGAAGCTTTCTTT. Translation: CASSSGQGESEAFF.

This chain uses TRBV2 with TRBJ1-5; maybe TRBD1 (5 bases). The V end lost 6 bases, the J end lost 8 bases, and 14 bases lay between the germline ends. This CDR3 comprises 13 residues. Germline V gene lookup returns CDR1 SNHLY and CDR2 FYNNEI. The DNA of the CDR3 is TGTGCCAGCAGGCGGGGACCGCAGGAGCCCCAGCATTTT. Amino acids: CASRRGPQEPQHF.

The rearrangement joins TRBV7-8 to TRBJ1-1; D possibly corresponds to TRBD1 (5 bases). Germline V lookup: CDR1 SGHVS, CDR2 FQNEAQ. The CDR3 is 15 amino acids. Trimming cost V 4 bases and J 2 bases, with 14 bases left between them. In DNA, the CDR3 is TGTGCCAGCAGCTCGTTAGACAGAGCTAACACTGAAGCTTTCTTT. Translation: CASSSLDRANTEAFF.

The chain has TRBV6-5 and TRBJ1-2; 7 nucleotides line up with TRBD1. The CDR3 has 15 residues. Germline CDR1 and CDR2: MNHEY and SVGAGI. V lost 0 bases, J lost 3 bases, and 4 bases stayed unmatched. The CDR3 bases are TGTGCCAGCAGTTACTCGATCACAGGGGACTATGGCTACACCTTC. Translating gives CASSYSITGDYGYTF.

This clone was detected a few times. V gene TRBV2 combines with J gene TRBJ1-2; 8 nucleotides line up with TRBD1. The CDR3 totals 12 residues. Germline loops: CDR1 SNHLY, CDR2 FYNNEI. Trimming took 10 bases from V and 5 from J; bases not matched to a gene: 6. CDR3 bases: TGTGCCAAGGACAGGGCCCTATATGGCTACACCTTC. Translating gives CAKDRALYGYTF.

V usage is TRBV9 and J usage is TRBJ2-2, with D perhaps matching TRBD1 (5 bases). The CDR3 runs to 13 residues. The V gene's germline CDR1 is SGDLS and CDR2 YYNGEE. The V end lost 2 bases, the J end lost 7 bases, and 9 bases lay between the germline ends. The CDR3 here is CASSVAGIGELFF. CDR3 sequence (DNA): TGTGCCAGCAGCGTCGCAGGGATCGGGGAGCTGTTTTTT.

This rearrangement joins TRBV5-4 to TRBJ2-5; D may be TRBD1 or TRBD2 (5 bases each). V was pared by 4 bases and J by 0 bases, with 10 bases between. Germline V CDR1 and CDR2: SGHNT, YYREEE (reference sequence). CDR3 length: 14 amino acids. In DNA form, the CDR3 reads TGTGCCAGCAGCCCCGGGACCTACCAAGAGACCCAGTACTTC. Its translation is CASSPGTYQETQYF.

The chain uses TRBV11-2 and TRBJ2-5; D might be TRBD2 (6 bases). The germline V gene has CDR1 SGHAT and CDR2 FQNNGV. The V gene lost 2 bases and the J gene lost 5 bases, with 15 bases spanning the gap. This CDR3 contains 15 residues. The CDR3 spells CASSLMQGGKETQYF. CDR3 nucleotides: TGTGCCAGCAGCTTAATGCAGGGCGGGAAGGAGACCCAGTACTTC.

In DNA, the CDR3 is TGTGCCAGCAGTCTGGGGCAGACGGCGAACACCATATATTTT. It translates to CASSLGQTANTIYF. The V call is TRBV6-5, the J call TRBJ1-3, with D possibly TRBD1 on 5 matching bases. CDR3 length: 14 amino acids. Trimming shortened V by 5 bases and J by 7 bases, and 15 bases separated the two germline ends. Germline CDR1 and CDR2: MNHEY and SVGAGI.

The chain has TRBV6-1 and TRBJ2-1; 7 positions agree with TRBD1. CDR3 length: 15 amino acids. Germline V gene data show CDR1 as MNHNS and CDR2 as SASEGT. Trimming removed 2 bases from V and 4 bases from J; junction bases left unmatched: 5. The CDR3 coding sequence is TGTGCCAGCAGTGAACTACAGGGGATGTACAATGAGCAGTTCTTC. This encodes CASSELQGMYNEQFF.

This clone was counted once. This rearrangement joins TRBV6-4 to TRBJ1-5; 7 bases fit TRBD1. There are 16 residues in the CDR3. J was trimmed by 4 bases and V by 6 bases; bases with no gene match: 12. CDR1 is MRHNA, CDR2 SNTAGT, per germline. CDR3 region: CASRTGDSGGNQPQHF. The DNA of the CDR3 is TGTGCCAGCAGAACAGGGGATTCGGGTGGTAATCAGCCCCAGCATTTT.

DNA of the CDR3: TGCGCCAGCAGTGGACAGGGCAGCTCCTACAATGAGCAGTTCTTC. Translated, it gives CASSGQGSSYNEQFF. The chain recombines TRBV10-1 with TRBJ2-1; the match to TRBD1 covers 7 bases. CDR1 and CDR2 from the germline V gene are WNHNN and SYGVQD (reference sequence). The CDR3 consists of 15 residues. The V gene end was trimmed by 4 bases and the J gene end by 0 bases; junction bases not matched to a gene: 3.

The chain employs TRBV19 and TRBJ1-1, with D uncertain. Trimming removed 6 bases from V and 0 bases from J, with 11 bases in between. This CDR3 contains 14 residues. Germline assignment: CDR1 LNHDA and CDR2 SQIVND (reference sequence). CDR3 in amino acids: CASSWNGMNTEAFF. Written as DNA, the CDR3 is TGTGCCAGTAGCTGGAACGGGATGAACACTGAAGCTTTCTTT.

The chain has TRBV5-4 and TRBJ1-2; D remains unclear. The V end was cut by 4 bases, the J end by 1 base, with 20 bases between. The CDR3 runs 17 residues. Germline V gene lookup returns CDR1 SGHNT and CDR2 YYREEE (reference sequence). The CDR3 coding sequence is TGTGCCAGCAGCACGGCGAACCCTCGCGATTTTAACTATGGCTACACCTTC. Residues: CASSTANPRDFNYGYTF.

The chain joins TRBV30 to TRBJ2-3; D may correspond to TRBD1 or TRBD2 (6 bases each). CDR3 length equals 14 residues. Germline loops: CDR1 GTSNPN, CDR2 SVGIG (reference sequence). Trimming shortened V by 5 bases and J by 2 bases, and 14 bases separated the two germline ends. The CDR3 is CAWGGPFATDTQYF. In DNA, the CDR3 is TGTGCCTGGGGGGGGCCGTTCGCCACAGATACGCAGTATTTT.

The chain carries TRBV19 and TRBJ2-1, with TRBD2 matching 9 bases. This CDR3 spans 16 amino acids. Germline V CDR1 and CDR2: LNHDA, SQIVND (reference sequence). J lost 8 bases, V lost 1 base, and 9 bases had no gene match. The CDR3: CASSIVGREGSDEQFF. As DNA, the CDR3 is TGTGCCAGTAGTATAGTTGGGCGGGAGGGGAGCGATGAGCAGTTCTTC. Full variable domain (missing parts from reference TRBV19 and TRBJ2-1): DGGITQSPKYLFRKEGQNVTLSCEQNLNHDAMYWYRQDPGQGLRLIYYSQIVNDFQKGDIAEGYSVSREKKESFPLTVTSAQKNPTAFYLCASSIVGREGSDEQFFGPGTRLTVL.

This clone was observed a few times. J is TRBJ1-2 and V is TRBV29-1; unclear D gene. This CDR3 is 11 amino acids long. Germline CDR1 is SQVTM and CDR2 is ANQGSEA. Between the trimmed V and J ends, which lost 5 bases and 8 bases, there was a span of 12 bases. Here the CDR3 DNA reads TGCAGCGTTAAACAGCCTCTCGGCTACACCTTC. It codes for CSVKQPLGYTF.

This sequence joins TRBV27 and TRBJ2-7; no reliable D call. The CDR3 consists of 13 residues. The germline gives CDR1 MNHEY, CDR2 SMNVEV (reference sequence). Between the trimmed V and J ends, which lost 3 bases and 4 bases, there was a span of 10 bases. The CDR3 coding sequence is TGTGCCAGCAGTTTGGGCATCGCTTACGAGCAGTACTTC. This sequence encodes CASSLGIAYEQYF.

The chain employs TRBV19 and TRBJ1-2; 7 bases map to TRBD1. CDR1 and CDR2 from the germline V gene are LNHDA and SQIVND (reference sequence). This CDR3 region has 15 residues. V dropped 4 bases and J dropped 5; count of bases not matched to a gene: 10. The CDR3 here is CASSRQTGAGYGYTF. As DNA, the CDR3 is TGTGCCAGTAGTAGGCAAACAGGGGCAGGATATGGCTACACCTTC. The complete variable domain, with remaining parts taken from reference TRBV19 and TRBJ1-2, reads DGGITQSPKYLFRKEGQNVTLSCEQNLNHDAMYWYRQDPGQGLRLIYYSQIVNDFQKGDIAEGYSVSREKKESFPLTVTSAQKNPTAFYLCASSRQTGAGYGYTFGSGTRLTVV.

The rearrangement uses TRBV4-1 and TRBJ1-3; D uncertain. Germline CDR1 reads MGHRA; CDR2 reads YSYEKL. The CDR3 covers 13 residues. V gave up 2 bases and J gave up 8 bases, with 10 bases separating them. CDR3 nucleotide sequence: TGCGCCAGCAGCCAACAGGATACGGACACCATATATTTT. Protein product: CASSQQDTDTIYF.

The rearrangement uses TRBV5-1 and TRBJ2-7; D is undetermined. Germline V CDR1 and CDR2: SGHRS, YFSETQ. This CDR3 is 12 amino acids long. V was shortened by 3 bases and J by 4 bases, with 8 bases between the two germline ends. The CDR3 sequence is CASSSHIYEQYF. The CDR3 DNA sequence: TGCGCCAGCAGCTCACACATATACGAGCAGTACTTC.